This T cell receptor (beta chain) was retrieved from a study of blood T cell repertoires in COVID-19. Turning to the study itself: From the United States, Italy and Spain came samples of acute and convalescent COVID-19. T cells, B-cell-depleted T cells, or PBMCs supplied cDNA or gDNA.

Authors' data handling: Estimated nucleated cell counts came from reference gene primer amplification. The assay was immunoSEQ multiplex PCR, and TCRdb's table has in-frame clones only and misses some. That table furnishes V, J and clone size, whereas the DNA furnished D and trimming. The sample includes roughly 220,000 clones, roughly 84% of them seen just once. The sequenced sample consisted of peripheral blood. The TCR comes from a woman between 40 and 55 years old who had recovered from COVID-19.

In DNA form, the CDR3 reads TGTGCCAGCAGCCAAGATCTAGGCAGCTTTAATGGCTACACCTTC. This codes for CASSQDLGSFNGYTF. V is TRBV4-2 and J is TRBJ1-2; no clear D. This CDR3 comprises 15 residues. Trimming left V 0 bases short and J 6 bases short, with 14 bases between. Germline V gene data show CDR1 as LGHNA and CDR2 as YNFKEQ.